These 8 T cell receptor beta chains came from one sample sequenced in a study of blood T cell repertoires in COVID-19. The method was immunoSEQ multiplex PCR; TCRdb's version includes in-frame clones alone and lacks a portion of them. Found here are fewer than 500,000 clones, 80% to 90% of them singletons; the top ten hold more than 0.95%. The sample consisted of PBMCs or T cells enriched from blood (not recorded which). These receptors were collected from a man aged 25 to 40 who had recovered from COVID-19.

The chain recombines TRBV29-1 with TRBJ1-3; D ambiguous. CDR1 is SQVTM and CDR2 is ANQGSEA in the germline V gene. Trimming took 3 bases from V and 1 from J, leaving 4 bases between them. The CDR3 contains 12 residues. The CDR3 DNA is TGCAGCGTTGATAGTTCTGGAAACACCATATATTTT. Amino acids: CSVDSSGNTIYF.

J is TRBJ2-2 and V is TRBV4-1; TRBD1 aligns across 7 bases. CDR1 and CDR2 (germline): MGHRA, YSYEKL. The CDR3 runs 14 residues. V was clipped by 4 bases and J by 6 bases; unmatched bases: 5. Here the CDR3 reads CASSLGQVSGELFF. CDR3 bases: TGCGCCAGCAGCCTCGGACAGGTATCCGGGGAGCTGTTTTTT.

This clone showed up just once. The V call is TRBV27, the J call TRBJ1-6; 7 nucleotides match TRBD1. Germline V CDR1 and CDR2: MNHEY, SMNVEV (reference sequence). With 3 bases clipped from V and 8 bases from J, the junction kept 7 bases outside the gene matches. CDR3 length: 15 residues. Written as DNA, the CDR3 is TGTGCCAGCAGTTTGGGTGACAGGGTCGATTCACCCCTCCACTTT. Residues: CASSLGDRVDSPLHF.

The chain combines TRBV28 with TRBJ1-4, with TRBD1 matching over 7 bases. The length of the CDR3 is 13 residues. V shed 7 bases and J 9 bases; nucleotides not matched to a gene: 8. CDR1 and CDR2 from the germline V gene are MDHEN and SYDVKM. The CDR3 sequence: CASNRGQSQKLFF. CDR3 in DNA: TGTGCCAGCAATCGGGGACAGTCACAAAAACTGTTTTTT.

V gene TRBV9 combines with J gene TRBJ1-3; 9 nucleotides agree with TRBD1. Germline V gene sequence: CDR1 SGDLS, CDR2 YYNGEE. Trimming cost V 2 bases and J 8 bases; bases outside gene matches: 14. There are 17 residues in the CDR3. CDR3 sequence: CASSVSGQGILSDTIYF. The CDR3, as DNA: TGTGCCAGCAGCGTCTCCGGACAGGGGATTTTAAGTGACACCATATATTTT.

CDR3 sequence reads: CASSLWTGISNEQFF. The CDR3, as DNA: TGTGCCAGCAGCTTGTGGACAGGGATCTCCAATGAGCAGTTCTTC. V and J are TRBV5-8 and TRBJ2-1; TRBD1 matches at 8 bases. CDR1 is SGHTS and CDR2 is YDEGEE in the germline V gene. The CDR3 is made up of 15 amino acids. Trimming at V came to 1 base and at J to 6 bases, leaving 6 bases not matched to a gene.

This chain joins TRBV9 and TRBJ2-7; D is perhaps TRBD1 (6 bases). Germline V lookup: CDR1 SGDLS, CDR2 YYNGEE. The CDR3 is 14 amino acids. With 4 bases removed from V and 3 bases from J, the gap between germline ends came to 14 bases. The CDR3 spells CASSPTGQNYEQYF. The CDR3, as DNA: TGTGCCAGCAGCCCAACCGGACAGAACTACGAGCAGTACTTC.

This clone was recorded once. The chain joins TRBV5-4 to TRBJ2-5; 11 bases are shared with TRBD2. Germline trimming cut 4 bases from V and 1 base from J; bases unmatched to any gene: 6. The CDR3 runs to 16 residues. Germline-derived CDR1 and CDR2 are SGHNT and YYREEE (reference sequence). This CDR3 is CASSIGTSGIQETQYF. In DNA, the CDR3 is TGTGCCAGCAGCATCGGGACTAGCGGCATCCAAGAGACCCAGTACTTC.